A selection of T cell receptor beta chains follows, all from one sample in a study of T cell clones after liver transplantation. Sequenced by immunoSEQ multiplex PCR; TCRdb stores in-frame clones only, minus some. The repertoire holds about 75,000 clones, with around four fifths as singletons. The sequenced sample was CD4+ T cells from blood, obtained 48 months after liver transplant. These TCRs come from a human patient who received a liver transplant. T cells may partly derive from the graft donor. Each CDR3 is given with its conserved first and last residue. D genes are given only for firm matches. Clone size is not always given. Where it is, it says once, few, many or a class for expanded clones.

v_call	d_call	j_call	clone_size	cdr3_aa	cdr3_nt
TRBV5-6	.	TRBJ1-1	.	CASSLGTGRVAFF	TGTGCCAGCAGCTTGGGGACGGGGCGGGTAGCTTTCTTT
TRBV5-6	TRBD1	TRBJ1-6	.	CASSYGQVAPLHF	TGTGCCAGCAGCTATGGACAGGTGGCCCCCCTCCACTTT
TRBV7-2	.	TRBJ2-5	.	CASSLPGAVLETQYF	TGTGCCAGCAGCTTACCCGGGGCAGTTTTAGAGACCCAGTACTTC
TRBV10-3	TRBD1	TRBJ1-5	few	CAISTGGQRNQPQHF	TGTGCCATCAGCACAGGGGGCCAACGCAATCAGCCCCAGCATTTT
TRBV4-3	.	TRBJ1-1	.	CASRLDMNTEAFF	TGCGCCAGCAGGTTAGATATGAACACTGAAGCTTTCTTT
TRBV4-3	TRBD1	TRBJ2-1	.	CASSHIGTGDNEQFF	TGCGCCAGCAGCCATATAGGGACAGGAGACAATGAGCAGTTCTTC
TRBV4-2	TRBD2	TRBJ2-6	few	CASSQAGGVSGANVLTF	TGTGCCAGCAGCCAAGCGGGGGGGGTCTCTGGGGCCAACGTCCTGACTTTC
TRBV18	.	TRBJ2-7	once	CASSPPQQQTYEQYF	TGTGCCAGCTCACCACCGCAGCAGCAAACCTACGAGCAGTACTTC
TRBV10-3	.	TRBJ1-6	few	CAISEKEYNSPLHF	TGTGCCATCAGTGAAAAGGAGTATAATTCACCCCTCCACTTT
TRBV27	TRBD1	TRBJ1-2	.	CASSQGADRVGYTF	TGTGCCAGCAGTCAGGGGGCGGATAGGGTAGGCTACACCTTC
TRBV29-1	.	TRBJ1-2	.	CSVDLAEIHGYTF	TGCAGCGTGGACCTTGCAGAAATACATGGCTACACCTTC
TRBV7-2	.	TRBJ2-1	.	CASSNGREDGYEQFF	TGTGCCAGCAGCAATGGTAGGGAGGATGGGTATGAGCAGTTCTTC
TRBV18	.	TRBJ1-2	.	CASSRNESPYGYTF	TGTGCCAGCTCGCGGAACGAGAGCCCTTATGGCTACACCTTC
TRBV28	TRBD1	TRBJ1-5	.	CASTGQGGQPQHF	TGTGCCAGCACGGGACAGGGGGGTCAGCCCCAGCATTTT
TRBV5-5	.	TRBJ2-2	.	CASSQLGGSNTGELFF	TGTGCCAGCAGCCAGCTGGGGGGTTCGAACACCGGGGAGCTGTTTTTT
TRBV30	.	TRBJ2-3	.	CAWSVLEGNTDTQYF	TGTGCCTGGAGTGTACTAGAAGGGAACACAGATACGCAGTATTTT
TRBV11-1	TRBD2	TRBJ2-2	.	CASSPLEGGRTGELFF	TGTGCCAGCAGCCCCCTGGAGGGAGGGCGCACCGGGGAGCTGTTTTTT
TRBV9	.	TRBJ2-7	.	CASSVGGGGGREQYF	TGTGCCAGCAGCGTAGGGGGAGGCGGGGGCCGCGAGCAGTACTTC
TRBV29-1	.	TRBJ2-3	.	CSVVRPGTDTQYF	TGCAGCGTTGTGCGGCCGGGCACAGATACGCAGTATTTT
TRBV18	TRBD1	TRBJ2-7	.	CASSPPTGGREQYF	TGTGCCAGCTCACCACCGACAGGGGGACGTGAGCAGTACTTC
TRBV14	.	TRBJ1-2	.	CASSKDKDYGYTF	TGTGCCAGCAGCAAGGACAAGGACTATGGCTACACCTTC
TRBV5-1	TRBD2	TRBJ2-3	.	CASSLNSGTSTDTQYF	TGCGCCAGCAGCTTGAATAGCGGGACTAGCACAGATACGCAGTATTTT
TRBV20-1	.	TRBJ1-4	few	CSAFNEKLFF	TGCAGTGCTTTTAATGAAAAACTGTTTTTT
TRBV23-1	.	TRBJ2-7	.	CASRGVGEGHEQYF	TGCGCCAGCAGGGGAGTGGGCGAGGGCCACGAGCAGTACTTC
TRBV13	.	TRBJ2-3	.	CASSLITQDTQYF	TGTGCCAGCAGCTTAATAACGCAGGATACGCAGTATTTT
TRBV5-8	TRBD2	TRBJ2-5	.	CASSLRISGRWETQYF	TGTGCCAGCAGCTTGAGGATTAGCGGGAGGTGGGAGACCCAGTACTTC
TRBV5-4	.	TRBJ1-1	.	CASSSGRPEAFF	TGTGCCAGCAGCTCGGGACGCCCTGAAGCTTTCTTT
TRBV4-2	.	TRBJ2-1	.	CASSQSGRYNEQFF	TGTGCCAGCAGCCAATCCGGGAGATACAATGAGCAGTTCTTC
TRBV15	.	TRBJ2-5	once	CATSREQGGETQYF	TGTGCCACCAGCAGAGAACAGGGAGGGGAGACCCAGTACTTC
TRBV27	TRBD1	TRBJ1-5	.	CASGRGQGQPQHF	TGTGCCAGCGGCAGGGGGCAAGGTCAGCCCCAGCATTTT